This TCR beta chain was sequenced during a study of blood T cell repertoires in COVID-19. The wider study: There were acute and convalescent COVID-19 samples, and they came from the United States, Italy and Spain.

Sequencing was performed with immunoSEQ multiplex PCR; in TCRdb, only in-frame clones are kept and a portion is missing. The data contain approximately 490,000 clones, roughly nine tenths of them singletons. This CDR3 contains 12 residues. Trimming at V came to 3 bases and at J to 12 bases, leaving 6 bases not matched to a gene. Clinical history reported by participants formed the basis on which cohorts were assigned. J is TRBJ2-3 and V is TRBV12-3 or TRBV12-4, with 7 positions matching TRBD2. This TCR came from a woman aged 60-75 years who had recovered from COVID-19. The sequenced sample was PBMCs or T cells enriched from blood (not recorded which). CDR3 loop: CASSLGGSSQYF. The CDR3 coding sequence is TGTGCCAGCAGTTTGGGGGGGTCGTCTCAGTATTTT.